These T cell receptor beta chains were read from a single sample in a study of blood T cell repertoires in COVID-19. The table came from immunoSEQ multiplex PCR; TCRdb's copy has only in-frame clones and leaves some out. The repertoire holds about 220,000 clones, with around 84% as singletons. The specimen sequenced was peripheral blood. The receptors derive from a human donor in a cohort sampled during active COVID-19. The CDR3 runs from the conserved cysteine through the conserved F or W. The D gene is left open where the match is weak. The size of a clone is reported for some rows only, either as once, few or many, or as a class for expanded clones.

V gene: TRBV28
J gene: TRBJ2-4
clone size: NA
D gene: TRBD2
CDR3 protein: CASSSSVREQRDIQYF
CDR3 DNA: TGTGCCAGCAGTTCCTCTGTGCGGGAGCAGCGAGACATTCAGTACTTC

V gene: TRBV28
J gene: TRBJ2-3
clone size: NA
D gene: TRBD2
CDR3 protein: CAGLERGGRSDTQYF
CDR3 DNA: TGTGCCGGACTAGAGCGGGGGGGTAGGTCAGATACGCAGTATTTT

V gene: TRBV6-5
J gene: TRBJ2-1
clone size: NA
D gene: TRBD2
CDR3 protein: CASSTREGGSNEQFF
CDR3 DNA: TGTGCCAGCAGTACCCGGGAGGGGGGGAGCAATGAGCAGTTCTTC

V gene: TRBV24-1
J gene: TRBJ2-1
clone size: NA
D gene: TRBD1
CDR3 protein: CATSETGGSSYNEQFF
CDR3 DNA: TGTGCCACCAGTGAGACAGGGGGAAGCTCCTACAATGAGCAGTTCTTC

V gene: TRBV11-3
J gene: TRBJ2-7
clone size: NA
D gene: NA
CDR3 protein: CASSLGGESYEQYF
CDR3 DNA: TGTGCCAGCAGCTTAGGGGGCGAGTCCTACGAGCAGTACTTC

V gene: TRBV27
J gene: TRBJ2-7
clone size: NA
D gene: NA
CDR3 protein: CASSLINSYEQYF
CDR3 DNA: TGTGCCAGCAGTTTGATCAACAGCTACGAGCAGTACTTC

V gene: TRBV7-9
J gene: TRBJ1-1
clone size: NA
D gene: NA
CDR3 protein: CASSSSGGLTEAFF
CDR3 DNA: TGTGCCAGCAGCTCAAGTGGGGGGTTGACTGAAGCTTTCTTT

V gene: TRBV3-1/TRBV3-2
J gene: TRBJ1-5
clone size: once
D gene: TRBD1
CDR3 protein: CASSQGRDRGSNQPQHF
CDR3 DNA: TGTGCCAGCAGCCAAGGCCGGGACAGAGGAAGCAATCAGCCCCAGCATTTT

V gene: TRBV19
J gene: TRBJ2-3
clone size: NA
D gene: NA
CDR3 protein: CASSKYRGSSTDTQYF
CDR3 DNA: TGTGCCAGTAGTAAGTATAGAGGCAGCAGCACAGATACGCAGTATTTT

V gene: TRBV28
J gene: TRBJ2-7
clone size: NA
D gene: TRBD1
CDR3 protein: CASVTGTGVSYEQYF
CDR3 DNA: TGTGCCAGTGTAACCGGGACAGGGGTTTCCTACGAGCAGTACTTC

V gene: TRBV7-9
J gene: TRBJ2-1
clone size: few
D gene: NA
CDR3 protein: CASTPDSNEQFF
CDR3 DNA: TGTGCCAGCACCCCAGACTCAAATGAGCAGTTCTTC

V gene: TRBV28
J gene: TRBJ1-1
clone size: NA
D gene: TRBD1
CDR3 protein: CATLKRQGGPEAFF
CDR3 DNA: TGTGCCACCCTAAAAAGACAGGGTGGGCCTGAAGCTTTCTTT

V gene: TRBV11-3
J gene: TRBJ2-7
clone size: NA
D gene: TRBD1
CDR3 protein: CASSETGGYEQYF
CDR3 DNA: TGTGCCAGCAGCGAGACAGGGGGCTACGAGCAGTACTTC

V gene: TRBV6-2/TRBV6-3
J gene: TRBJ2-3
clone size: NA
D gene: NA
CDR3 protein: CASSYLEVTDTQYF
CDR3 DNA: TGTGCCAGCAGTTACCTAGAAGTCACAGATACGCAGTATTTT

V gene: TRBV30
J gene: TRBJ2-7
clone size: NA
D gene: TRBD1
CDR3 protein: CAWGTGASQYF
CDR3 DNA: TGTGCCTGGGGGACAGGGGCGTCGCAGTACTTC

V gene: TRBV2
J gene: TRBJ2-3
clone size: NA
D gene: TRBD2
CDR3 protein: CASSERTSGNLSTDTQYF
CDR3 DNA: TGTGCCAGCAGTGAACGGACTAGCGGGAATTTGAGCACAGATACGCAGTATTTT

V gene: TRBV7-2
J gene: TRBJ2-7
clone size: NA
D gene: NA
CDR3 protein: CASTQGSSREQYF
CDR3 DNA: TGTGCCTCTACACAGGGTTCATCGCGGGAGCAGTACTTC

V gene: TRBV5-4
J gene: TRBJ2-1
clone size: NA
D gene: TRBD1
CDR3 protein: CASSPGTGSKGEQFF
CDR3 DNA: TGTGCCAGCAGCCCCGGGACAGGGAGTAAGGGAGAGCAGTTCTTC

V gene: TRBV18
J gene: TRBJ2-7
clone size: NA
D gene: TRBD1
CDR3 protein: CASSRVPTGGFEQYF
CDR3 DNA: TGTGCCAGCTCACGAGTTCCAACAGGGGGTTTCGAGCAGTACTTC

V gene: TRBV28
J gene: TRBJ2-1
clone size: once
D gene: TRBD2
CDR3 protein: CASSLPLTSGGWNNEQFF
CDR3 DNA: TGTGCCAGCAGTCTGCCCCTGACTAGCGGGGGGTGGAACAATGAGCAGTTCTTC

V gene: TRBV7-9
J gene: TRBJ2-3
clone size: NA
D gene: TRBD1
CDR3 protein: CASSPTRGLEDTQYF
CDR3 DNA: TGTGCCAGCAGCCCGACCAGGGGGCTAGAAGATACGCAGTATTTT

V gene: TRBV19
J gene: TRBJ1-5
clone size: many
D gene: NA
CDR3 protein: CASSIAFGDQPQHF
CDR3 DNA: TGTGCCAGTAGTATAGCATTCGGGGATCAGCCCCAGCATTTT

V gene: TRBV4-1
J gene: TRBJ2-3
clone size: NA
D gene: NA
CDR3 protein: CASMPTGADTQYF
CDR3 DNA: TGCGCCTCCATGCCGACCGGGGCAGATACGCAGTATTTT

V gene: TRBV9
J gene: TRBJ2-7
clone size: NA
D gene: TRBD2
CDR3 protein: CASSVSSGSGEQYF
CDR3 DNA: TGTGCCAGCAGCGTATCTAGCGGGAGCGGGGAGCAGTACTTC

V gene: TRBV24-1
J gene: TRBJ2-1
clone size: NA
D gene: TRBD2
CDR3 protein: CATSESGRGEDNEQFF
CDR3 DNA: TGTGCCACCAGTGAGAGCGGGAGGGGAGAAGACAATGAGCAGTTCTTC

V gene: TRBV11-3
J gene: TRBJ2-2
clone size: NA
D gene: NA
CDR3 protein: CASSFMAGVPGELFF
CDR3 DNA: TGTGCCAGCAGCTTTATGGCAGGGGTTCCCGGGGAGCTGTTTTTT

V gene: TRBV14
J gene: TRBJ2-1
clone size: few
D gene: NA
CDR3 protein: CASSQDVLLSYNEQFF
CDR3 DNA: TGTGCCAGCAGCCAAGATGTCTTACTCTCCTACAATGAGCAGTTCTTC

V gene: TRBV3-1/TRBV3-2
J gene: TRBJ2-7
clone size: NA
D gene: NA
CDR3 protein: CASSQVLGGCNSYEQYF
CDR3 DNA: TGTGCCAGCAGCCAAGTCTTGGGGGGATGTAACTCCTACGAGCAGTACTTC

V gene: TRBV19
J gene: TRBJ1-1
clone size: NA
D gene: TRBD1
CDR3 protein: CASSIGPGTGDSNTEAFF
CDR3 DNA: TGTGCCAGTAGTATAGGACCCGGGACAGGGGACTCGAACACTGAAGCTTTCTTT

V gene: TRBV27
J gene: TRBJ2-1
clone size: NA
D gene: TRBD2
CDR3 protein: CASSPQTSGRYNEQFF
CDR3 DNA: TGTGCCAGCAGTCCACAGACTAGCGGGAGGTACAATGAGCAGTTCTTC

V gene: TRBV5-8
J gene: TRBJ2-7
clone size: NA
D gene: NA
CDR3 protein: CASSVTGPYEQYF
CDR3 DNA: TGTGCCAGCAGCGTTACAGGACCATACGAGCAGTACTTC

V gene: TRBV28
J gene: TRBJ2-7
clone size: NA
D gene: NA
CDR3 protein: CASTVGLGNSYEQYF
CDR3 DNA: TGTGCCAGCACTGTGGGGCTAGGGAACTCCTACGAGCAGTACTTC

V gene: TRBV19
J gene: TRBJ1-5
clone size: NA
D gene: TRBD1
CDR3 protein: CASSIQTGARNQPQHF
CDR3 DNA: TGTGCCAGTAGTATCCAAACAGGGGCGAGGAATCAGCCCCAGCATTTT

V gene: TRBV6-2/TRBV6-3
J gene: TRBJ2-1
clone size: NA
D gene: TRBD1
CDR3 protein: CASSYPDRGRDNEQFF
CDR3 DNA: TGTGCCAGCAGTTACCCGGACAGGGGGCGCGACAATGAGCAGTTCTTC

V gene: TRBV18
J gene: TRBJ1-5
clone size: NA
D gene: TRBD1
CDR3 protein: CASSTNRGNQPQHF
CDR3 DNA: TGTGCCAGCTCGACAAACAGGGGAAATCAGCCCCAGCATTTT

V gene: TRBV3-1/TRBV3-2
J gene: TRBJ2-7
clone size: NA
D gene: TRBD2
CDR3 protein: CASSQVTSGLSYEQYF
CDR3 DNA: TGTGCCAGCAGCCAGGTAACTAGCGGGCTCTCCTACGAGCAGTACTTC

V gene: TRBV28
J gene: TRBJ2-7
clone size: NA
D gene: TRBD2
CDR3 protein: CASRSPTGTSGRGEQYF
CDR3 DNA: TGTGCCAGCAGATCTCCGACCGGGACTAGCGGGAGAGGCGAGCAGTACTTC

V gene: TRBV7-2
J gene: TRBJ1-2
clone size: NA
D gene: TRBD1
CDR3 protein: CASSPQGQGRGYTF
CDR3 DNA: TGTGCCAGCAGCCCCCAGGGACAGGGGAGAGGCTACACCTTC

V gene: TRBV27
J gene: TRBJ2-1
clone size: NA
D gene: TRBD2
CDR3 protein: CASSELRDYYNEQFF
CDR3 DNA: TGTGCCAGCAGCGAACTTCGGGACTATTATAATGAGCAGTTCTTC

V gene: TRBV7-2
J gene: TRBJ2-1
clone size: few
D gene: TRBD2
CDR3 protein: CASSLSGRTNNEQFF
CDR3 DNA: TGTGCCAGCAGCTTAAGCGGGAGGACAAACAATGAGCAGTTCTTC